The 20 T cell receptor beta chains below come from one sample, sequenced in a study of human T cells and chemical hapten exposure. Time point in this sample: patch test 3, about 24 weeks after DPC sensitization. The treatment denotes: therapeutic diphenylcyclopropenone sensitization with weekly scalp DPC. One entry per CDR3 protein results from TCRdb running MiXCR on the RACE reads. The data hold tens of thousands of distinct CDR3 sequences, with more than 9.5% observed a single time. This sample comprised whole blood, obtained in connection with sensitization to the hapten diphenylcyclopropenone (DPC). Source of these receptors: a woman in her twenties or thirties with alopecia areata. Some clones in this sample may be carry-over from other donors' samples.

This clonotype was counted at least ten times. The rearrangement links TRBV5-1 to TRBJ2-3, with 7 bases that match TRBD2. The V gene end was trimmed by 0 bases and the J gene end by 1 base; junction bases not matched to a gene: 8. Looked up from germline, CDR1 is SGHRS and CDR2 is YFSETQ. CDR3 size: 17 residues. CDR3 nucleotide sequence: TGCGCCAGCAGCTTGGCCGGGGCGGGAGTGGGCACAGATACGCAGTATTTT. It is translated as CASSLAGAGVGTDTQYF.

A few counts support this clonotype. The rearrangement uses TRBV10-3 and TRBJ2-3, with 8 bases identical to TRBD1. The CDR3 totals 15 residues. After removal of 5 bases from V and 4 bases from J, the junction contained 8 bases not matched to a gene. Germline CDR1 is ENHRY and CDR2 is SYGVKD. This CDR3 is CAISTGQGPADTQYF. DNA of the CDR3: TGTGCCATCAGTACCGGACAGGGACCAGCAGATACGCAGTATTTT.

This clonotype was seen repeatedly, ten times or more. The chain carries TRBV18 and TRBJ1-3; the match to TRBD1 covers 7 bases. The CDR3 sequence is 19 residues long. Germline V CDR1 and CDR2: KGHSH, LQKENI. J gave up 1 base and V 1 base, and 13 bases lay outside the gene matches. This chain's CDR3 is CASSPRKSGQLSSGNTIYF. The CDR3 DNA reads TGTGCCAGCTCACCACGTAAATCGGGACAGCTCTCTTCTGGAAACACCATATATTTT.

Remarks on this clonotype: A much larger clone lies one base from this, so it may be a read error. V usage is TRBV5-4 and J usage is TRBJ2-6; no reliable D call. This CDR3 spans 13 amino acids. From germline, CDR1 is SGHNT and CDR2 YYREEE (reference sequence). Trimming pared 9 bases from V and 0 bases from J, leaving 7 bases between. As DNA, the CDR3 is TGTGCCAACAGTCTCTCTGGGGCCAACGTCCTGACTTTC. Protein product: CANSLSGANVLTF.

This clonotype was observed a handful of times. The chain combines TRBV3-1 with TRBJ2-5; TRBD2 is a possible D gene (5 bases). V lost 1 base and J 5 bases, leaving 11 bases between the germline ends. Per the germline V gene, CDR1 is LGHDT and CDR2 is YNNKEL (reference sequence). This CDR3 is 14 amino acids long. The CDR3 loop reads CASSQAGTSETQYF. The CDR3 region has the DNA TGTGCCAGCAGCCAAGCGGGAACTTCTGAGACCCAGTACTTC.

The table lists this clonotype with a few counts. V is TRBV28 and J is TRBJ2-1; D uncertain. V lost 4 bases and J lost 9, with 10 bases in between. Germline V gene data show CDR1 as MDHEN and CDR2 as SYDVKM. The CDR3 is 12 amino acids. The CDR3 DNA sequence: TGTGCCAGCAGTTCAACTCATACTGAGCAGTTCTTC. It encodes CASSSTHTEQFF.

This clonotype was recorded many times. The chain is built from TRBV20-1 and TRBJ1-1, with D tentatively TRBD1 (5 bases). This CDR3 contains 14 residues. The V gene lost 2 bases and the J gene lost 4 bases, with 14 bases spanning the gap. Looked up from germline, CDR1 is DFQATT and CDR2 is SNEGSKA (reference sequence). The CDR3 sequence is CSARLQGSGTEAFF. The DNA of the CDR3 is TGCAGTGCTAGACTCCAGGGTTCGGGCACTGAAGCTTTCTTT.

This clonotype was detected only a few times. The rearrangement links TRBV20-1 to TRBJ2-3, with 7 bases that match TRBD2. Germline lookup yields CDR1 DFQATT and CDR2 SNEGSKA (reference sequence). This CDR3 comprises 13 residues. The CDR3 loop reads CGFPSGSTDTQYF. The CDR3 bases are TGCGGCTTTCCTAGCGGTAGCACAGATACGCAGTATTTT.

This chain uses TRBV6-5 with TRBJ2-7, with TRBD1 matching over 11 bases. CDR3 length: 14 residues. The germline gives CDR1 MNHEY, CDR2 SVGAGI. After removal of 6 bases from V and 2 bases from J, the junction contained 3 bases not matched to a gene. CDR3 DNA: TGTGCCAGCAGGCGGGGACAGGGGGCCTACGAGCAGTACTTC. Protein: CASRRGQGAYEQYF.

This clonotype has a handful of counts. J is TRBJ1-3 and V is TRBV15; D gene uncertain. CDR1 is LNHNV and CDR2 is YYDKDF in the germline V gene (reference sequence). The CDR3 has 14 residues. Trimming cost V 0 bases and J 3 bases, with 6 bases left between them. The CDR3, as DNA: TGTGCCACCAGCAGAGATCCAGTTGGAAACACCATATATTTT. It translates to CATSRDPVGNTIYF.

This clonotype showed up just a few times. The chain combines TRBV11-2 with TRBJ2-3, with a possible D match to TRBD2 (6 bases). V shed 5 bases and J shed 0 bases, with 12 bases lying between them. The CDR3 covers 15 residues. Germline V lookup: CDR1 SGHAT, CDR2 FQNNGV. The DNA of the CDR3 is TGTGCCAGCAGCGCTACCGGGACTAGCACAGATACGCAGTATTTT. Amino acids: CASSATGTSTDTQYF. Full variable domain (remainder filled in from reference TRBV11-2 and TRBJ2-3): EAGVAQSPRYKIIEKRQSVAFWCNPISGHATLYWYQQILGQGPKLLIQFQNNGVVDDSQLPKDRFSAERLKGVDSTLKIQPAKLEDSAVYLCASSATGTSTDTQYFGPGTRLTVL.

Written as DNA, the CDR3 is TGCAGTGCACCCCGAAGGGGAAAAGCTTTCTTT. It translates to CSAPRRGKAFF. This chain joins TRBV20-1 and TRBJ1-1; D is perhaps TRBD1 (5 bases). Germline-derived CDR1 and CDR2 are DFQATT and SNEGSKA (reference sequence). Trimming pared 6 bases from V and 9 bases from J, leaving 14 bases between. The CDR3 consists of 11 residues.

The chain links TRBV20-1 to TRBJ1-1, with 8 bases identical to TRBD1. Germline V CDR1 and CDR2: DFQATT, SNEGSKA (reference sequence). CDR3 length equals 11 residues. Trimming removed 4 bases from V and 8 bases from J; junction bases left unmatched: 3. Here the CDR3 reads CSATGGFEAFF. In nucleotides, the CDR3 is TGCAGTGCTACAGGGGGCTTCGAAGCTTTCTTT.

The gene calls are TRBV9 and TRBJ2-3; D gene ambiguous. This CDR3 contains 15 residues. Germline V gives CDR1 SGDLS, CDR2 YYNGEE. Trimming took 0 bases from V and 0 from J, leaving 8 bases between them. CDR3 bases: TGTGCCAGCAGCGTAGTAGCAACTAGCACAGATACGCAGTATTTT. The encoded protein is CASSVVATSTDTQYF.

This clonotype has a handful of counts. V is TRBV29-1 and J is TRBJ2-3; unclear D gene. This CDR3 is 14 amino acids long. CDR1 SQVTM and CDR2 ANQGSEA come from the germline V gene. The V and J ends lost 0 bases and 3 bases respectively, with 10 bases between them. CDR3 loop: CSVEDRTETDTQYF. As DNA, the CDR3 is TGCAGCGTTGAAGATCGGACCGAGACAGATACGCAGTATTTT.

This clonotype was detected ten times or more. The chain carries TRBV27 and TRBJ1-1; D remains ambiguous. V gave up 7 bases and J gave up 1 base, with 10 bases separating them. The CDR3 is made up of 13 amino acids. Germline V gene data show CDR1 as MNHEY and CDR2 as SMNVEV (reference sequence). CDR3: CASTDDKNTEAFF. CDR3 coding DNA: TGTGCCAGCACGGACGACAAGAACACTGAAGCTTTCTTT.

The chain uses TRBV3-1 and TRBJ1-1; D gene ambiguous. V was pared by 6 bases and J by 2 bases, with 13 bases between. This CDR3 region has 14 residues. Germline CDR1 and CDR2: LGHDT and YNNKEL (reference sequence). The CDR3 DNA reads TGTGCCAGCAGACAGAAGGCAGATAACACTGAAGCTTTCTTT. Translating it yields CASRQKADNTEAFF. Based on the CDR3 plus reference TRBV3-1 and TRBJ1-1, the full variable domain is DTAVSQTPKYLVTQMGNDKSIKCEQNLGHDTMYWYKQDSKKFLKIMFSYNNKELIINETVPNRFSPKSPDKAHLNLHINSLELGDSAVYFCASRQKADNTEAFFGQGTRLTVV.

This clonotype was picked up a small number of times. The genes are TRBV5-1 and TRBJ2-7; 13 nucleotides match TRBD2. Germline lookup yields CDR1 SGHRS and CDR2 YFSETQ. This CDR3 is 19 amino acids long. V was clipped by 3 bases and J by 5 bases; unmatched bases: 17. The CDR3 is CASSSWTSGSVGLSDEQYF. CDR3 bases: TGCGCCAGCAGCTCTTGGACTAGCGGGAGCGTTGGGTTATCTGACGAGCAGTACTTC.

This clonotype was detected ten times or more. The chain carries TRBV2 and TRBJ1-5; tentative D call: TRBD1 (5 bases). Germline lookup yields CDR1 SNHLY and CDR2 FYNNEI. CDR3 length equals 14 residues. The V and J ends lost 4 bases and 6 bases respectively, with 13 bases between them. CDR3 nucleotide sequence: TGTGCCAGCAGTGTACGGGGGTCCCCTCAGCCCCAGCATTTT. Translating it yields CASSVRGSPQPQHF. The full variable domain, its missing parts supplied by reference TRBV2 and TRBJ1-5, is EPEVTQTPSHQVTQMGQEVILRCVPISNHLYFYWYRQILGQKVEFLVSFYNNEISEKSEIFDDQFSVERPDGSNFTLKIRSTKLEDSAMYFCASSVRGSPQPQHFGDGTRLSIL.

At least ten counts were recorded for this clonotype. The chain uses TRBV21-1 and TRBJ2-1; the D call of TRBD1 is as the table states it, not checked on the DNA. TRBV21-1 is deemed a pseudogene. This CDR3 is built from 14 residues. The CDR3: CATDTRAPYNEQFF. In DNA, the CDR3 is TGTGCCACCGATACCCGGGCACCCTACAATGAGCAGTTCTTC.